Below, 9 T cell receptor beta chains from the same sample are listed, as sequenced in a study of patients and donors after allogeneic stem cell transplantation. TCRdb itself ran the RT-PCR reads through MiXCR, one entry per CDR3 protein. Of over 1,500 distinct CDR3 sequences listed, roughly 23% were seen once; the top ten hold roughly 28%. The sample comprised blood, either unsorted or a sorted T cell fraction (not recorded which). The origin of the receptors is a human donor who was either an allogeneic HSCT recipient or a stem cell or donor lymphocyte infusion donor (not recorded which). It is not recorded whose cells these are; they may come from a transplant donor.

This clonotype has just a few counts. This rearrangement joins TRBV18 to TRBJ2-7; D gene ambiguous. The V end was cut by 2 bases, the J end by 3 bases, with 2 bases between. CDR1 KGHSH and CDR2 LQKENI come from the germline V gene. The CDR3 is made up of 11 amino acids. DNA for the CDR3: TGTGCCAGCTCACCAGACTACGAGCAGTACTTC. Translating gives CASSPDYEQYF.

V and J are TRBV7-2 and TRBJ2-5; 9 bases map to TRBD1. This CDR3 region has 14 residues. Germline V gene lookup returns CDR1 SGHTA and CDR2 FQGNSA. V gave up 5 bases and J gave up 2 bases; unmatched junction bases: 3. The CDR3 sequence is CASSDRGGQETQYF. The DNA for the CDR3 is TGTGCCAGCAGCGACAGGGGGGGGCAAGAGACCCAGTACTTC.

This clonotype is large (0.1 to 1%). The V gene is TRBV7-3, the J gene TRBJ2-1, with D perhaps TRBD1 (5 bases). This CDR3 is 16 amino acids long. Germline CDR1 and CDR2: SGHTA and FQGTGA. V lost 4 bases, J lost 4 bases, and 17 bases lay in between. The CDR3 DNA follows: TGTGCCAGCAGCTCACTTACAGGTCCAACTTACAATGAGCAGTTCTTC. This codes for CASSSLTGPTYNEQFF.

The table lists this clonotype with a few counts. DNA for the CDR3: TGTGCCAGCAGTTACCCAGGCCGTGGCTACACCTTC. Encoded protein: CASSYPGRGYTF. The chain couples TRBV6-7 to TRBJ1-2, with D uncertain. TRBV6-7 qualifies as an ORF whose function is uncertain. The V end was cut by 2 bases, the J end by 7 bases, with 8 bases between. The length of the CDR3 is 12 residues.

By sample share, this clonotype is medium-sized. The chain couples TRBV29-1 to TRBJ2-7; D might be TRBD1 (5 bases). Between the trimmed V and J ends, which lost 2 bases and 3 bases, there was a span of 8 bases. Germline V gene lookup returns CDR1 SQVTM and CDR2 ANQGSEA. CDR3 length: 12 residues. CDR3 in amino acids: CSVEKGDYEQYF. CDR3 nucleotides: TGCAGCGTTGAAAAAGGGGACTACGAGCAGTACTTC.

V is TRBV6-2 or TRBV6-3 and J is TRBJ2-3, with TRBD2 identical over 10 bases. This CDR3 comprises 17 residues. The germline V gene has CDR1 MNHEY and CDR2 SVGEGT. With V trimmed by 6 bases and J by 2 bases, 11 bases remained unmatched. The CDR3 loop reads CASRYLSGGAFTDTQYF. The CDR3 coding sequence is TGTGCCAGCAGGTATCTCAGCGGGGGGGCCTTCACAGATACGCAGTATTTT.

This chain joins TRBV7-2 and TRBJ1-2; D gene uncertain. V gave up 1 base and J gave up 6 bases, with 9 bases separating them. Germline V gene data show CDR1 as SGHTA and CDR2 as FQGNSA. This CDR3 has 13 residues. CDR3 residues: CASSLVGGDGYTF. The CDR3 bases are TGTGCCAGCAGCTTAGTGGGCGGCGATGGCTACACCTTC.

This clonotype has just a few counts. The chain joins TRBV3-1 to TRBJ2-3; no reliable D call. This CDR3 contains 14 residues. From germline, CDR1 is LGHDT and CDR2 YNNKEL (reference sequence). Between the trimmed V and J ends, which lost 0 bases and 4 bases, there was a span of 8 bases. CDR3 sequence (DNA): TGTGCCAGCAGCCAAGAGGGGATCTCAGATACGCAGTATTTT. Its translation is CASSQEGISDTQYF.

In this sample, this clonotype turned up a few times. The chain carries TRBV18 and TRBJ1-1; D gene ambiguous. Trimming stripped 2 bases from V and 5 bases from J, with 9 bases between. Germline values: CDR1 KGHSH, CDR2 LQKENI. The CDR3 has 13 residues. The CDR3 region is CASSPEGGTEAFF. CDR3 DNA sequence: TGTGCCAGCTCACCAGAGGGAGGAACTGAAGCTTTCTTT.